This is a list of T cell receptor beta chains from one sample in a study of blood T cell repertoires in COVID-19. The assay was immunoSEQ multiplex PCR, and TCRdb's table has in-frame clones only and misses some. The data contain about 97,000 clones, more than 90% of them singletons. Input material: peripheral blood. The receptors come from a woman aged 45-60 years with COVID-19, enrolled during active disease. Both conserved end residues are part of each CDR3. The D gene is left open where the match is weak. Part of the rows lack a size; the others show once, few, many or a class for expanded clones.

clone size	J gene	D gene	V gene	CDR3 protein	CDR3 DNA
.	TRBJ2-1	TRBD1	TRBV24-1	CATSDWGTGPRDEQFF	TGTGCCACCAGTGATTGGGGGACAGGGCCTCGGGATGAGCAGTTCTTC
.	TRBJ2-5	TRBD1	TRBV14	CASSQEDRRRETQYF	TGTGCCAGCAGCCAAGAGGACAGGCGGCGAGAGACCCAGTACTTC
few	TRBJ1-1	.	TRBV28	CASSLEKNTEAFF	TGTGCCAGCAGTTTGGAGAAGAACACTGAAGCTTTCTTT
.	TRBJ1-6	.	TRBV18	CASSRQGNSPLHF	TGTGCCAGCTCTCGGCAGGGAAATTCACCCCTCCACTTT
.	TRBJ1-2	.	TRBV3-1/TRBV3-2	CASSPQTGIPYGYTF	TGTGCCAGCAGCCCACAAACAGGGATTCCCTACGGCTACACCTTC
.	TRBJ2-3	TRBD1	TRBV7-8	CASSFFALPLRTGGVTDTQYF	TGTGCCAGCAGCTTTTTCGCCCTACCGCTCAGGACAGGGGGCGTCACAGATACGCAGTATTTT
.	TRBJ2-2	.	TRBV2	CASSEGSGRGDTGELFF	TGTGCCAGCAGTGAGGGCAGCGGCAGGGGAGACACCGGGGAGCTGTTTTTT
few	TRBJ1-2	TRBD1	TRBV5-1	CASREGTGGVDNGYTF	TGCGCCAGCAGGGAAGGGACAGGGGGCGTAGATAATGGCTACACCTTC
.	TRBJ2-1	.	TRBV4-2	CASSQGARNNEQFF	TGTGCCAGCAGCCAGGGGGCTAGGAACAATGAGCAGTTCTTC
.	TRBJ1-1	.	TRBV21-1	CASSKARGLDTEAFF	TGTGCCAGCAGCAAAGCGCGGGGGCTGGACACTGAAGCTTTCTTT
.	TRBJ2-1	TRBD1	TRBV7-8	CASSLRDRAYNEQFF	TGTGCCAGCAGCTTAAGGGACAGGGCCTACAATGAGCAGTTCTTC
.	TRBJ2-3	TRBD2	TRBV28	CASSQLAGGRKSGDTQYF	TGTGCCAGCAGTCAACTAGCGGGGGGTAGAAAATCGGGAGATACGCAGTATTTT
.	TRBJ1-2	.	TRBV19	CASSRLGLNYGYTF	TGTGCCAGTAGCCGACTGGGACTGAACTATGGCTACACCTTC
.	TRBJ2-2	.	TRBV7-6	CASSFGGSAGELFF	TGTGCCAGCAGCTTTGGTGGGAGCGCCGGGGAGCTGTTTTTT
.	TRBJ2-3	.	TRBV4-1	CASSRDISSTDTQYF	TGCGCCAGCAGCCGGGACATCTCTAGCACAGATACGCAGTATTTT
.	TRBJ1-1	TRBD1	TRBV9	CASSTDRVDTEAFF	TGTGCCAGCAGCACCGACAGGGTGGATACCGAAGCTTTCTTT
.	TRBJ1-6	.	TRBV28	CASSFRFGYNSPLHF	TGTGCCAGCAGTTTTCGGTTTGGTTATAATTCACCCCTCCACTTT
.	TRBJ2-5	.	TRBV7-8	CASSLEWETQYF	TGTGCCAGCAGCCTCGAGTGGGAGACCCAGTACTTC
once	TRBJ1-5	.	TRBV2	CATGQGPQPQHF	TGTGCCACGGGACAAGGCCCTCAGCCCCAGCATTTT
.	TRBJ2-3	TRBD1	TRBV5-5	CASSLEGQGVVDTQYF	TGTGCCAGCAGCTTGGAGGGACAGGGGGTCGTAGATACGCAGTATTTT
once	TRBJ1-5	.	TRBV5-1	CASSLEPSGASNQPQHF	TGCGCCAGCAGCTTGGAGCCCTCAGGGGCGAGCAATCAGCCCCAGCATTTT
.	TRBJ1-6	.	TRBV9	CASSVVSAPNSPLHF	TGTGCCAGCAGCGTAGTAAGCGCGCCCAATTCACCCCTCCACTTT